The 32 T cell receptor delta chains reported below all come from one sample, sequenced in a study of γδ T cells in repeated Plasmodium falciparum infection. Vgamma9/Vdelta2+ and Vdelta2-negative gammadelta T cells were flow-sorted from PBMC for bulk sequencing. TCRdb re-called the multiplex PCR reads through CATT. The table has tens of thousands of delta-chain clones, around 2% seen once. Source material: gamma-delta T cells from blood. The receptor source for this set is a pool of human donors (malaria-infected and uninfected, not separated).

This clone was detected a few times. This sequence is one base from a far larger clone and is likely a read error. Other DNA sequences from this sample encode an identical CDR3 as well. The V call is TRDV1, the J call TRDJ1, with TRDD3 matching 9 bases. Germline matching of the DNA provided the J gene here, since TCRdb leaves it blank. CDR1 TSWWSYY and CDR2 QGS come from the germline V gene. This CDR3 contains 20 residues. The V segment lost 1 base and the J segment 4 bases; nucleotides outside the gene matches: 19. CDR3: CALGEPLPTPTGGYRDKLIF. CDR3 nucleotide sequence: TGTGCTCTTGGGGAACCATTGCCGACTCCAACGGGGGGATACCGCGATAAACTCATCTTT.

In this sample, this clone turned up many times. The DNA is left out, because the CDR3 cannot be placed on it with certainty; the CDR3 is given as TCRdb lists it. This sequence joins TRDV1 and TRDJ1; TRDD3, as called in the table, went unchecked against the DNA. From germline, CDR1 is TSWWSYY and CDR2 QGS. The CDR3 numbers 19 amino acids, ends counted. CDR3 sequence: CALGASLSGDTWYTDKLIF.

This clone was recorded at least ten times. The same CDR3 is also encoded by other DNA sequences in this sample. The chain recombines TRDV2 with TRDJ1; 7 bases are a match to TRDD3. The CDR3 sequence is 15 residues long. Germline loops: CDR1 GEAIGNYY, CDR2 EKD. Germline trimming cut 0 bases from V and 5 bases from J; bases unmatched to any gene: 8. The CDR3 DNA is TGTGCCTGTGACACCGTTTCAATACTGGGGGATAAACTCATCTTT. The encoded protein is CACDTVSILGDKLIF.

This clone occurred many times. The sample holds other DNA sequences that translate to the same CDR3. The chain links TRDV1 to TRDJ1; 10 bases are a match to TRDD3. The length of the CDR3 is 17 residues. CDR1 and CDR2 from the germline V gene are TSWWSYY and QGS. J was trimmed by 5 bases and V by 2 bases; bases with no gene match: 11. As DNA, the CDR3 is TGTGCTCTTGGGGAAGGAGTAGGGGGATACGATAGAGATAAACTCATCTTT. Residues: CALGEGVGGYDRDKLIF.

Ten or more counts support this clone. TCRdb attributes to this sequence the protein of a much larger clone, which differs from the DNA translation at residue 3; a read error is likely, and the protein displayed is translated from the DNA. This chain links TRDV3 with TRDJ1; the match to TRDD3 covers 11 bases. Assignment of the J gene here rests on matching the DNA to germline, because TCRdb gives none. CDR1 and CDR2 from the germline V gene are TVYSNPD and GDNSRS (reference sequence). Trimming at V came to 5 bases and at J to 2 bases, leaving 13 bases not matched to a gene. The CDR3 is made up of 16 amino acids. The CDR3 DNA sequence: TGTGCCCCCCCCGGCTGGGGGATACTTCGAACCGATAAACTCATCTTT. Protein: CAPPGWGILRTDKLIF.

Regarding this clone: The protein recorded in TCRdb matches a much larger clone and deviates from this DNA's translation at residue 17, suggesting a read error; the protein here is obtained by translating the DNA. The J gene is TRDJ1, the V gene TRDV1; possibly TRDD2 for D (6 bases). In the absence of a J gene in TCRdb, the DNA was matched to germline to assign it here. Germline-derived CDR1 and CDR2 are TSWWSYY and QGS. With 3 bases removed from V and 0 bases from J, the gap between germline ends came to 44 bases. The CDR3 contains 26 residues. Here the CDR3 DNA reads TGTGCTCTTGGGGATCCCCCCATTTGGATTCCTATCCAATTGTACTGGAGGATCGAACACACCGATAAACTCATCTTT. Translated, it gives CALGDPPIWIPIQLYWRIEHTDKLIF.

On this clone: Only one base separates this from a far larger clonotype, so it likely reflects a read error. Other nucleotide sequences from this sample produce the same CDR3. This chain links TRDV1 with TRDJ1, with 10 bases lining up with TRDD3. TCRdb leaves out the J gene; it was filled in here by matching the DNA to germline. The CDR3 consists of 22 residues. Germline loops: CDR1 TSWWSYY, CDR2 QGS. DNA of the CDR3: TGTGCTCTTCTGGTTTTTGCGAAAAACTGGGGGATTATTCCCCCGTACACTGATAAACTCATCTTT. Translation gives CALLVFAKNWGIIPPYTDKLIF.

This clone was picked up a small number of times. This chain's CDR3 is CACDTLGDTRETDKLIF. The CDR3 nucleotides read TGTGCCTGTGACACTCTGGGGGATACAAGAGAGACCGATAAACTCATCTTT. This rearrangement joins TRDV2 to TRDJ1; the match to TRDD3 covers 11 bases. Matching the DNA to germline supplied the J gene, which TCRdb does not give. Germline assignment: CDR1 GEAIGNYY and CDR2 EKD. The J segment lost 2 bases and the V segment lost 1 base, leaving 8 bases of the junction unmatched. This CDR3 region has 17 residues.

This clone has only a few counts. The likely explanation is a read error, given a far larger clone one base away. Distinct nucleotide sequences in the sample also encode this CDR3. The V call is TRDV2, the J call TRDJ3; 8 positions match TRDD3. Here the J gene came from matching the DNA to germline, since TCRdb omits it. Germline values: CDR1 GEAIGNYY, CDR2 EKD. CDR3 length: 21 amino acids. The chain's CDR3 is CACDRNPNWGIGSWDTRQMFF. The CDR3 region has the DNA TGTGCCTGTGACCGGAATCCTAATTGGGGGATCGGCTCCTGGGATACCCGACAGATGTTTTTC.

This clone was counted between two and nine times. Translating this DNA gives a protein that differs at residue 7 from the TCRdb one, which belongs to a much larger clone; a read error is likely, and the protein shown is this translation. The chain recombines TRDV3 with TRDJ1; 7 bases align to TRDD3. As TCRdb names no J gene, one was assigned here on the basis of a DNA match to germline. Germline V CDR1 and CDR2: TVYSNPD, GDNSRS (reference sequence). The CDR3 spans 10 residues. V lost 5 bases, J lost 10 bases, and 7 bases stayed unmatched. Here the CDR3 DNA reads TGTGCCCTAGGGGGATGGAGACTCATCTTT. This sequence encodes CALGGWRLIF.

This clone was observed at least ten times. Since a far larger clone is one base different, this is likely a read error. The rearrangement links TRDV2 to TRDJ1; 7 nucleotides line up with TRDD3. Per the germline V gene, CDR1 is GEAIGNYY and CDR2 is EKD. This CDR3 is built from 20 residues. Unmatched junction bases numbered 24, after V lost 5 bases and J lost 1 base. CDR3 nucleotide sequence: TGTGCCTGTGGCACAATAGAAAAGAGGGGGACTGGGGATTCCACCGATAAACTCATCTTT. Amino acids: CACGTIEKRGTGDSTDKLIF.

Of note for this clone: The likely explanation is a read error, given a far larger clone one base away. Other DNA sequences of this sample code for an identical CDR3. The rearrangement joins TRDV2 to TRDJ1; 7 nucleotides align to TRDD3. TCRdb carries no J gene annotation; the J gene was assigned here by matching the DNA with germline. CDR1 and CDR2 (germline): GEAIGNYY, EKD. With V trimmed by 0 bases and J by 0 bases, 6 bases remained unmatched. The CDR3 totals 16 residues. CDR3 nucleotides: TGTGCCTGTGACACCGAGTTGGGGGAGCACACCGATAAACTCATCTTT. This sequence encodes CACDTELGEHTDKLIF.

This clone appeared many times. With a far larger clone one base away, a read error is the likely cause. The same CDR3 can be traced to other DNA sequences in this sample. This CDR3 reads CALGDIVFPLLWDGSTDKLIF. The CDR3 nucleotides read TGTGCCCTTGGGGATATAGTTTTCCCCTTACTGTGGGATGGGTCTACTGATAAACTCATCTTT. The chain carries TRDV1 and TRDJ1; TRDD3 matches 7 bases. TCRdb lists no J gene, so it was determined here by aligning the DNA to germline. The CDR3 spans 21 residues. Germline V gives CDR1 TSWWSYY, CDR2 QGS.

This clone was seen many times. TCRdb shows a much larger clone's protein in place of this DNA's translation, and the two differ at residue 19, likely through a read error; the protein shown is translated from the DNA. The gene calls are TRDV3 and TRDJ1; 11 bases are a match to TRDD3. Germline CDR1 and CDR2: TVYSNPD and GDNSRS (reference sequence). This CDR3 comprises 21 residues. CDR3 in DNA: TGTGCCTTTATAATTAACCCTCGATACATTGGGGGATACGCTGTAGCCGATAAACCCATCTTT. Translation: CAFIINPRYIGGYAVADKPIF.

Regarding this clone: The TCRdb protein, from a much larger clone, departs from this DNA's translation at residue 18, likely by read error; the protein shown derives from the DNA. The chain has TRDV1 and TRDJ1, with 9 bases identical to TRDD3. As TCRdb names no J gene, one was assigned here on the basis of a DNA match to germline. CDR1 and CDR2 (germline): TSWWSYY, QGS. CDR3 size: 24 residues. Here the CDR3 DNA reads TGTGCTCTTGGGGGGAACGTACCTACTCCGGTTGTGGGCTGGGGGATTACCAACACCGATATACTCATCTTT. It specifies CALGGNVPTPVVGWGITNTDILIF.

This clone came up a few times. This DNA translates differently at residue 15 from the TCRdb protein, which is that of a much larger clone; a read error is likely, and the protein shown is the DNA's own translation. The chain recombines TRDV1 with TRDJ1, with 12 bases matching TRDD3. In the absence of a J gene in TCRdb, the DNA was matched to germline to assign it here. This CDR3 contains 21 residues. The germline CDR1 and CDR2 sequences are TSWWSYY and QGS. V shed 5 bases, J shed 2 bases, and the junction held 21 bases outside the gene matches. This CDR3 is CALGHIQPYWGIQGVTDKLIF. CDR3 in DNA: TGTGCTCTTGGGCATATCCAGCCCTACTGGGGGATACAGGGTGTGACCGATAAACTCATCTTT.

This clone came up a few times. This sequence is one base from a far larger clone and is likely a read error. Within the sample, other DNA sequences also encode this same CDR3. The V gene is TRDV1, but the J gene lacks a call; the table's D call, TRDD3, was not checked against the DNA. The CDR3 runs to 22 residues. CDR1 and CDR2 (germline): TSWWSYY, QGS. The CDR3 nucleotides read TGTGCTCTTGGGGATAATTTCTTCCTACTTCGGGATACGGGGGAATTTACCGATAAACTCATCTTC. This gives the protein CALGDNFFLLRDTGEFTDKLIF.

This clone was detected a few times. One base separates it from a far larger clone, so it is likely a read error. The sample contains more than one DNA sequence encoding this CDR3. The genes are TRDV2 and TRDJ1; 12 positions match TRDD3. TCRdb offers no J gene call, so here the DNA was matched to germline to obtain one. The CDR3 is 21 amino acids. Germline CDR1 GEAIGNYY, CDR2 EKD. After removal of 4 bases from V and 0 bases from J, the junction contained 20 bases not matched to a gene. The CDR3 DNA sequence: TGTGCCTGTGATACTCTTTTACTGGGGGATACTGACCTCGACAACACCGATAAACTCATCTTT. Translated, it gives CACDTLLLGDTDLDNTDKLIF.

This clone was detected many times. A read error is the likely source, as a far larger clone sits one nucleotide away. In the same sample, other DNA sequences code for this CDR3. There is no J gene call, but TRDV2 is given as the V gene. From germline, CDR1 is GEAIGNYY and CDR2 EKD. The CDR3 covers 15 residues. The CDR3 sequence: CACDTVLRSTDKLIF. Written as DNA, the CDR3 is TGTGCCTGTGACACCGTATTGAGAAGCACCGATAAGCTCATCTTT.

This clone was recorded at least ten times. TCRdb lists the protein of a much larger clone for this DNA, which differs at residue 6, so this is likely a read error; the protein given here is translated from the DNA itself. This chain connects TRDV1 to TRDJ1; D gene unclear. Germline V gene sequence: CDR1 TSWWSYY, CDR2 QGS. The V end was cut by 4 bases, the J end by 2 bases, with 26 bases between. There are 19 residues in the CDR3. The CDR3 region has the DNA TGTGCTCTTGGGGTAGCTTTCCACGTCGTACTGAAAAGTACCGATAAACTCATCTTT. It yields the protein CALGVAFHVVLKSTDKLIF.

This clone has only a few counts. TCRdb has a much larger clone's protein, which differs at residue 15 from the translation of this DNA, likely because of a read error; what is shown is the protein translated from the DNA. This chain connects TRDV1 to TRDJ1, with TRDD2 matching 9 bases. The J gene, left out of TCRdb, was set here by checking the DNA against germline. The V and J ends lost 4 bases and 5 bases, in that order; junction bases with no gene match: 29. The CDR3 spans 22 residues. The germline CDR1 and CDR2 sequences are TSWWSYY and QGS. CDR3 DNA: TGTGCTCTTGGGGCTCCCTTCCTACGTTACTGGAGGATCGTTAGCACGAATGATAAACTCATCTTT. Translation: CALGAPFLRYWRIVSTNDKLIF.

In its sample, this clone was seen a few times. TCRdb's listed protein matches a much larger clone and diverges from this DNA's translation at residue 12, likely through a read error; the protein shown comes from the DNA. J is TRDJ1 and V is TRDV2, with 13 bases matching TRDD3. The J gene is not listed in TCRdb, so it was assigned here from a DNA match to germline. CDR3 length: 21 amino acids. Germline lookup yields CDR1 GEAIGNYY and CDR2 EKD. The V segment lost 3 bases and the J segment 0 bases; nucleotides outside the gene matches: 18. Here the CDR3 reads CACDPVLGDTAGAPYTDKLIF. As DNA, the CDR3 is TGTGCCTGTGACCCAGTACTGGGGGATACGGCCGGAGCCCCGTACACCGATAAACTCATCTTT.

Concerning this clone itself: The protein given by TCRdb reflects a much larger clone and differs at residue 8 from this DNA's translation, likely from a read error; the protein shown is the DNA's translation. The chain combines TRDV3 with TRDJ1; 11 positions match TRDD3. In the absence of a J gene in TCRdb, the DNA was matched to germline to assign it here. The germline V gene encodes CDR1 TVYSNPD and CDR2 GDNSRS (reference sequence). The CDR3 contains 21 residues. Germline trimming cut 3 bases from V and 2 bases from J; bases unmatched to any gene: 26. The chain's CDR3 is CAFPRGLTRNWGIVATDKLIF. Written as DNA, the CDR3 is TGTGCCTTCCCGCGGGGCCTTACCCGAAACTGGGGGATAGTAGCGACCGATAAACTCATCTTT.

This clone turned up a few times. Given a far larger clone just one base away, this is likely a sequencing read error. V and J are TRDV1 and TRDJ2, with D unclear. The J gene, left out of TCRdb, was set here by checking the DNA against germline. The CDR3 runs 22 residues. The ends were cut back, 2 bases at V and 4 bases at J, with 32 bases in the middle. The germline V gene has CDR1 TSWWSYY and CDR2 QGS. CDR3 nucleotide sequence: TGTGCTCTTGGGGAATATTTGCTCGGGCCCATATTACCCCCTAGAACGACAGCACAACTCTTCTTT. It yields the protein CALGEYLLGPILPPRTTAQLFF.

In its sample, this clone was seen a few times. The TCRdb record carries a much larger clone's protein, which differs from this DNA's translation at residue 4; a read error is the likely cause, and the protein listed here is the DNA translation. The chain combines TRDV2 with TRDJ1, with TRDD3 identical over 13 bases. In the absence of a J gene in TCRdb, the DNA was matched to germline to assign it here. The germline V gene encodes CDR1 GEAIGNYY and CDR2 EKD. The V and J ends lost 4 bases and 0 bases, in that order; junction bases with no gene match: 16. This CDR3 contains 20 residues. Written as DNA, the CDR3 is TGTGCCTGTGAAACCCTCCAACTGGGGGATACGGATTCGTACACCGATAAACTCATCTTT. As protein: CACETLQLGDTDSYTDKLIF.

This clone was found many times. Given a far larger clone just one base away, this is likely a sequencing read error. This sample also contains other DNA sequences that code for the same CDR3. The rearrangement uses TRDV2 and TRDJ1; 11 nucleotides match TRDD3. In the absence of a J gene in TCRdb, the DNA was matched to germline to assign it here. The germline V gene has CDR1 GEAIGNYY and CDR2 EKD. The CDR3 spans 19 residues. The CDR3 spells CACDTVGVGDTGNEVKLIF. CDR3 sequence (DNA): TGTGCCTGCGACACCGTTGGGGTGGGGGATACGGGAAATGAGGTAAAACTCATCTTT.

In its sample, this clone was seen a few times. The protein TCRdb lists belongs to a much larger clone and differs from this DNA's translation at residue 17, which points to a read error; the protein shown is made from the DNA. The chain links TRDV1 to TRDJ1; 9 positions match TRDD3. The J gene is absent in TCRdb and was assigned here via DNA matching to germline. Germline values: CDR1 TSWWSYY, CDR2 QGS. V was pared by 2 bases and J by 0 bases, with 34 bases of the junction left unmatched. This CDR3 has 26 amino acids. CDR3 nucleotides: TGTGCTCTTGGGGAAAGATTGCCCTACTTCCCACGACGTAACTGGGGGAGCTCAAGGTACACCGATAAACTCATCTTT. As protein: CALGERLPYFPRRNWGSSRYTDKLIF.

This clone has a count of ten or more. Translating this DNA gives a protein that differs at residue 11 from the TCRdb one, which belongs to a much larger clone; a read error is likely, and the protein shown is this translation. The gene calls are TRDV3 and TRDJ1, with 7 bases aligning to TRDD3. Trimming removed 4 bases from V and 1 base from J; junction bases left unmatched: 18. There are 17 residues in the CDR3. The germline CDR1 and CDR2 sequences are TVYSNPD and GDNSRS (reference sequence). The CDR3 protein is CASAYEGFLGGTDKLIF. The CDR3 bases are TGTGCCTCCGCCTACGAAGGGTTTCTGGGGGGCACCGATAAACTCATCTTT.

This clone was counted between two and nine times. TCRdb lists the protein of a much larger clone for this DNA, which differs at residue 15, so this is likely a read error; the protein given here is translated from the DNA itself. This rearrangement joins TRDV3 to TRDJ1; TRDD3 matches 10 bases. TCRdb leaves out the J gene; it was filled in here by matching the DNA to germline. With 1 base clipped from V and 3 bases from J, the junction kept 26 bases outside the gene matches. CDR1 and CDR2 from the germline V gene are TVYSNPD and GDNSRS (reference sequence). The CDR3 runs 21 residues. CDR3 in DNA: TGTGCCTTTAATTCGCGCCACTTCCACTACTGGGGGATGAATGTCCCCGATAAACTCATCTTT. Translated, it gives CAFNSRHFHYWGMNVPDKLIF.

Note on this clone: A far larger clone is one base from this, pointing to a likely read error. This CDR3 is also generated by other DNA sequences in the sample. The J segment was not called; the V segment is TRDV3; the table's D call TRDD3 went unverified against the DNA. Per the germline V gene, CDR1 is TVYSNPD and CDR2 is GDNSRS (reference sequence). The CDR3 is 13 residues long. The CDR3 coding sequence is TGTGCCTTTAGGACGGGCTGGGGGAATAAACTCATCTTC. Translated: CAFRTGWGNKLIF.

Turning to this clone: The translation of this DNA and the TCRdb protein of a much larger clone differ at residue 3, probably owing to a read error; the protein shown here is translated from the DNA. This chain uses TRDV2 with TRDJ1, with a possible D match to TRDD3 (6 bases). TCRdb lists no J gene, so it was determined here by aligning the DNA to germline. This CDR3 is built from 15 residues. Germline values: CDR1 GEAIGNYY, CDR2 EKD. The CDR3 here is CASDAVGDPGDKLIF. Here the CDR3 DNA reads TGTGCCAGTGACGCAGTAGGGGATCCGGGCGATAAACTCATCTTT.

There are a few counts of this clone. The protein TCRdb lists belongs to a much larger clone and differs from this DNA's translation at residue 13, which points to a read error; the protein shown is made from the DNA. The genes are TRDV3 and TRDJ1, with 8 positions matching TRDD3. The J gene, left out of TCRdb, was set here by checking the DNA against germline. Germline CDR1 reads TVYSNPD; CDR2 reads GDNSRS (reference sequence). This CDR3 comprises 16 residues. CDR3 sequence: CAFDYWGPAYTDILIF. CDR3 coding DNA: TGTGCCTTTGATTACTGGGGGCCAGCGTACACCGATATACTCATCTTT.